Each of the 5 T cell receptor beta chains below was sequenced from the same sample in a study of T cells in Graves' hyperthyroidism and ophthalmopathy. Authors of the study amplified TCR beta CDR3 regions from RNA transcripts. The HTBI primer set drove a first-round RT-PCR of the TCR CDR3. In TCRdb, the multiplex PCR reads were re-called with MiXCR into one record per CDR3 protein. The sample lists about 530,000 distinct CDR3 sequences, roughly 18% occurring once. What was sequenced was blood. The receptors here all came from a woman aged 18-30 years with Graves' ophthalmopathy.

This clonotype has ten or more counts. This rearrangement joins TRBV5-1 to TRBJ1-1, with unresolved D. The V end was cut by 0 bases, the J end by 2 bases, with 11 bases between. Looked up from germline, CDR1 is SGHRS and CDR2 is YFSETQ. CDR3 length: 15 residues. In nucleotides, the CDR3 is TGCGCCAGCAGCTTGGGTGGCCCCTCAAACACTGAAGCTTTCTTT. Translating gives CASSLGGPSNTEAFF.

This clonotype was counted many times. This rearrangement joins TRBV5-1 to TRBJ2-3; 10 bases match TRBD2. V shed 7 bases, J shed 6 bases, and the junction held 5 bases outside the gene matches. This CDR3 has 13 amino acids. Germline V gene lookup returns CDR1 SGHRS and CDR2 YFSETQ. The chain's CDR3 is CASRLAGEDTQYF. CDR3 nucleotide sequence: TGCGCCAGCCGGCTAGCGGGAGAGGATACGCAGTATTTT.

This clonotype was observed at least ten times. J is TRBJ2-7 and V is TRBV20-1; the match to TRBD1 covers 9 bases. J was trimmed by 4 bases and V by 5 bases; bases with no gene match: 6. Per germline, CDR1 DFQATT and CDR2 SNEGSKA (reference sequence). The length of the CDR3 is 13 residues. CDR3 amino acids: CSASGQGRYEQYF. CDR3 bases: TGCAGTGCTTCAGGACAGGGGAGGTACGAGCAGTACTTC.

The gene calls are TRBV27 and TRBJ1-2; D uncertain. Trimming took off 4 bases at V and 7 bases at J, with 13 bases between the two ends. The CDR3 length is 13 residues. Germline loops: CDR1 MNHEY, CDR2 SMNVEV (reference sequence). In DNA, the CDR3 is TGTGCCAGCAGTTCGTCGGGGATGGGTGGCTACACCTTC. Translated: CASSSSGMGGYTF.

This clonotype was recorded at least ten times. The CDR3 reads CASSPTRGSYEQYF. CDR3 DNA sequence: TGTGCCAGCAGTCCCACAAGAGGGTCCTACGAGCAGTACTTC. This chain uses TRBV27 with TRBJ2-7, with a possible D match to TRBD2 (5 bases). CDR1 MNHEY and CDR2 SMNVEV come from the germline V gene (reference sequence). V shed 5 bases and J shed 1 base, with 12 bases lying between them. CDR3 length equals 14 residues.